The 31 T cell receptor beta chains listed next were all sequenced from one sample in a study of CD8 T cells in cerebrospinal fluid in Alzheimer's disease. TCRdb reprocessed the 10x single-cell sequencing reads and reports one entry per CDR3 protein, with no DNA. The data show nearly 1,500 distinct CDR3 sequences, and the top ten clones hold about 5.2%. Input material: cerebrospinal fluid. The receptors originated from a human donor with Alzheimer's disease.

Considering frequency, this clonotype is large. This rearrangement joins TRBV7-2 to TRBJ2-1; TCRdb names TRBD1, which stays unverified in the absence of DNA. In germline, CDR1 is SGHTA, CDR2 FQGNSA. The CDR3 totals 15 residues. CDR3 protein: CASSPSRAAYNEQFF.

This clonotype is identified as medium-sized (0.01 to 0.1%) from frequency. CDR3 in amino acids: CSVLGLAGGSAINIQYF. The gene calls are TRBV20-1 and TRBJ2-4; TCRdb's assignment of TRBD2 cannot be checked, as there is no DNA. CDR1 DFQATT and CDR2 SNEGSKA come from the germline V gene (reference sequence). The CDR3 is 17 amino acids.

This rearrangement joins TRBV5-1 to TRBJ2-7. This CDR3 is built from 14 residues. Germline CDR1 reads SGHRS; CDR2 reads YFSETQ. The CDR3 region is CASSVGTLSYEQYF.

According to its frequency, this clonotype is large (0.1 to 1%). The J gene is TRBJ1-1, the V gene TRBV20-1; the TCRdb call, TRBD1, lacks DNA for checking. Germline lookup yields CDR1 DFQATT and CDR2 SNEGSKA (reference sequence). The CDR3 runs to 16 residues. The CDR3: CSARERWGGVNTEAFF.

This clonotype is labeled large (0.1 to 1%) based on frequency. The chain is built from TRBV20-1 and TRBJ2-7. Germline loops: CDR1 DFQATT, CDR2 SNEGSKA (reference sequence). There are 13 residues in the CDR3. The CDR3 spells CSASDRAPYEQYF.

This clonotype shows up as medium-sized by frequency. The chain is built from TRBV7-9 and TRBJ1-1; no DNA is available, so the TRBD1 call from TCRdb remains unchecked. This CDR3 region has 17 residues. CDR1 SEHNR and CDR2 FQNEAQ come from the germline V gene (reference sequence). Here the CDR3 reads CASSISGTGDGNTEAFF.

Measured by frequency, this clonotype is medium-sized (0.01 to 0.1%). The chain links TRBV10-1 to TRBJ1-4; there is no DNA to check the TCRdb D call of TRBD1. The CDR3 loop spans 13 amino acids. Germline V lookup: CDR1 WNHNN, CDR2 SYGVQD (reference sequence). The CDR3: CASSEGWGRKLFF.

This clonotype shows up as medium-sized by frequency. The chain links TRBV7-9 to TRBJ1-2. From germline, CDR1 is SEHNR and CDR2 FQNEAQ (reference sequence). The CDR3 spans 12 residues. The CDR3 sequence: CASSRENYGYTF.

This clonotype is medium-sized by frequency. The rearrangement uses TRBV11-2 and TRBJ2-3; checking the TCRdb D call of TRBD1 is not possible without DNA. This CDR3 has 16 residues. Germline CDR1 SGHAT, CDR2 FQNNGV. The CDR3 is CASSLGGQGARDTQYF.

This clonotype is called medium-sized based on its frequency. The rearrangement joins TRBV9 to TRBJ2-5; the TRBD2 assignment by TCRdb is unverifiable without DNA. Germline CDR1 and CDR2: SGDLS and YYNGEE. The CDR3 sequence is 17 residues long. The CDR3 is CASSAYPGTSGVETQYF. Variable domain in full (rest from reference TRBV9 and TRBJ2-5): DSGVTQTPKHLITATGQRVTLRCSPRSGDLSVYWYQQSLDQGLQFLIQYYNGEERAKGNILERFSAQQFPDLHSELNLSSLELGDSALYFCASSAYPGTSGVETQYFGPGTRLLVL.

This clonotype is classed as medium-sized by frequency. The chain has TRBV4-1 and TRBJ1-3; TCRdb's D gene call, TRBD1, goes unchecked for lack of DNA. The CDR3 covers 17 residues. CDR1 and CDR2 (germline): MGHRA, YSYEKL. The CDR3 spells CASSQKQGKSAGNTIYF.

This rearrangement joins TRBV12-3 or TRBV12-4 to TRBJ1-3; TCRdb indicates TRBD1, and absent DNA this call remains unverified. CDR3 length equals 16 residues. The CDR3 region is CASSLAVQVSGNTIYF.

This clonotype shows up as large by frequency. The V call is TRBV6-1, the J call TRBJ1-2; TCRdb designates TRBD1, a call that cannot be tested without DNA. CDR3 length: 14 residues. Germline values: CDR1 MNHNS, CDR2 SASEGT. This CDR3 is CASLTGTYNYGYTF.

Judged by frequency, this clonotype is medium-sized. Here the CDR3 reads CASSWDGSSNQPQHF. The genes are TRBV6-5 and TRBJ1-5; TCRdb lists TRBD1, though no DNA is available to test this call. The CDR3 loop spans 15 amino acids. The germline CDR1 and CDR2 sequences are MNHEY and SVGAGI.

In terms of frequency, this clonotype is medium-sized. This chain joins TRBV4-1 and TRBJ2-5. This CDR3 has 13 amino acids. Germline CDR1 is MGHRA and CDR2 is YSYEKL. The CDR3: CASSFRERETQYF.

Its frequency marks this clonotype as large. The chain combines TRBV29-1 with TRBJ2-5. This CDR3 comprises 15 residues. Germline V gene sequence: CDR1 SQVTM, CDR2 ANQGSEA. This CDR3 reads CSVETRQVLQETQYF.

In terms of frequency, this clonotype is large. This chain connects TRBV4-1 to TRBJ2-3; the D call from TCRdb, TRBD2, cannot be confirmed without DNA. The CDR3 runs to 15 residues. Germline-derived CDR1 and CDR2 are MGHRA and YSYEKL. CDR3 loop: CASSQAGRGTDTQYF.

This clonotype shows up as medium-sized (0.01 to 0.1%) by frequency. V is TRBV24-1 and J is TRBJ1-2; no DNA is available, so the TRBD1 call from TCRdb remains unchecked. The germline gives CDR1 KGHDR, CDR2 SFDVKD. This CDR3 region has 13 residues. The CDR3 spells CATSDRGNYGYTF.

By frequency, this clonotype is medium-sized. The chain combines TRBV6-6 with TRBJ2-5; TCRdb reports TRBD1, a call that lacks DNA to check it against. The length of the CDR3 is 14 residues. Germline-derived CDR1 and CDR2 are MNHNY and SVGAGI (reference sequence). CDR3 protein: CASSPVRGTETQYF.

This clonotype shows up as medium-sized by frequency. The chain employs TRBV20-1 and TRBJ2-2. Germline CDR1 reads DFQATT; CDR2 reads SNEGSKA (reference sequence). The CDR3 is 14 amino acids. Here the CDR3 reads CSAPLRANTGELFF.

This clonotype is classed as medium-sized by frequency. This chain uses TRBV20-1 with TRBJ2-5. CDR1 is DFQATT, CDR2 SNEGSKA, per germline (reference sequence). The length of the CDR3 is 11 residues. This CDR3 reads CSGLFQETQYF.

V usage is TRBV4-3 and J usage is TRBJ2-1. This CDR3 region has 16 residues. The germline gives CDR1 LGHNA, CDR2 YSLEER. The CDR3 region is CASSQDWLAGHNEQFF.

The chain links TRBV10-3 to TRBJ1-4. Looked up from germline, CDR1 is ENHRY and CDR2 is SYGVKD. The CDR3 covers 14 residues. The CDR3 is CAISERQGGEKLFF.

By frequency, this clonotype is medium-sized. The chain links TRBV27 to TRBJ2-3; TCRdb returns TRBD1, unconfirmable since there is no DNA. The length of the CDR3 is 16 residues. Germline CDR1 is MNHEY and CDR2 is SMNVEV (reference sequence). The CDR3 loop is CASSFPGGPGTDTQYF.

This clonotype registers large by frequency. The chain joins TRBV29-1 to TRBJ2-6; TCRdb reports TRBD1, a call that lacks DNA to check it against. The length of the CDR3 is 15 residues. From germline, CDR1 is SQVTM and CDR2 ANQGSEA. This CDR3 reads CSVGGQGTGANVLTF.

By frequency, this clonotype registers large. This chain joins TRBV7-3 and TRBJ2-5; no DNA is available, so the TRBD1 call from TCRdb remains unchecked. This CDR3 has 14 amino acids. Germline values: CDR1 SGHTA, CDR2 FQGTGA. CDR3 residues: CASSSTGGQETQYF.

According to its frequency, this clonotype is medium-sized. This chain uses TRBV5-4 with TRBJ2-1; TCRdb selects TRBD1, and the lack of DNA leaves this call unchecked. Germline CDR1 reads SGHNT; CDR2 reads YYREEE (reference sequence). The CDR3 sequence is 16 residues long. The CDR3 is CASSLGGGLTYNEQFF.

The chain uses TRBV6-5 and TRBJ1-1; TCRdb indicates TRBD1, and absent DNA this call remains unverified. This CDR3 has 14 residues. Germline V lookup: CDR1 MNHEY, CDR2 SVGAGI. The CDR3: CASSLGPQNTEAFF.

This rearrangement joins TRBV19 to TRBJ1-1; TCRdb calls TRBD1, which cannot be checked without DNA. The CDR3 is 14 residues long. Germline assignment: CDR1 LNHDA and CDR2 SQIVND (reference sequence). The CDR3 is CASSPSMGSGAAFF.

The chain links TRBV11-2 to TRBJ2-1. The germline gives CDR1 SGHAT, CDR2 FQNNGV. CDR3 length: 13 residues. The CDR3 protein is CASSLDPNNEQFF.

In terms of frequency, this clonotype is medium-sized (0.01 to 0.1%). The V gene is TRBV2, the J gene TRBJ2-5; TCRdb names TRBD1, which stays unverified in the absence of DNA. This CDR3 has 16 residues. Germline CDR1 and CDR2: SNHLY and FYNNEI. The CDR3 protein is CASSEGRGGYQETQYF.